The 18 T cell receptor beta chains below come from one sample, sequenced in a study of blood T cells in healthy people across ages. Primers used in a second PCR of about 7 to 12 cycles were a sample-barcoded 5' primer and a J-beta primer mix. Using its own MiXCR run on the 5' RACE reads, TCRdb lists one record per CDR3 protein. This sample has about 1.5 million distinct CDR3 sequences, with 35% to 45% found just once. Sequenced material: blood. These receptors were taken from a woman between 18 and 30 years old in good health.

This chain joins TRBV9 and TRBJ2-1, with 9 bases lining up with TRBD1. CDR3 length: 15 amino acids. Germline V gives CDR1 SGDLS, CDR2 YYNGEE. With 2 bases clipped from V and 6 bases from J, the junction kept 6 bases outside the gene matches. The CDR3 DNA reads TGTGCCAGCAGCGTGGGGACAGGGTACGGCAATGAGCAGTTCTTC. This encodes CASSVGTGYGNEQFF.

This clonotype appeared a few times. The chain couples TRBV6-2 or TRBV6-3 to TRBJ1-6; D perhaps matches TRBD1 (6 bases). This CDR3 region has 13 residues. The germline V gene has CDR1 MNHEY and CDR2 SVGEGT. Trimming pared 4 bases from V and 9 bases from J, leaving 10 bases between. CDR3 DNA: TGTGCCAGCAGTTCATGGACAGTTTCACCCCTCCACTTT. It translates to CASSSWTVSPLHF.

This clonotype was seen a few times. As DNA, the CDR3 is TGTGCCAGCAGGGCAGGATTGTCGACAAACTATGGCTACACCTTC. Translated, it gives CASRAGLSTNYGYTF. This chain uses TRBV28 with TRBJ1-2; no clear D. Germline loops: CDR1 MDHEN, CDR2 SYDVKM. The CDR3 is made up of 15 amino acids. V lost 6 bases and J 2 bases, leaving 16 bases between the germline ends.

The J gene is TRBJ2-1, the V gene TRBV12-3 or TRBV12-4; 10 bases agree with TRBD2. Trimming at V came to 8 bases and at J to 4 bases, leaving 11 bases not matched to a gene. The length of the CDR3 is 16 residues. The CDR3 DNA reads TGTGCCAGCGCCCTCCTAGCGGGAGATTCGTACAATGAGCAGTTCTTC. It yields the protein CASALLAGDSYNEQFF.

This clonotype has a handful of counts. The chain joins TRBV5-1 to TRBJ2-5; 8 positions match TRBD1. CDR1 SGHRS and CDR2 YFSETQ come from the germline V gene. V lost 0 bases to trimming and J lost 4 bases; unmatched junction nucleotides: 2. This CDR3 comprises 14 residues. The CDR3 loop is CASSLEQGGETQYF. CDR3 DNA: TGCGCCAGCAGCTTGGAACAGGGGGGAGAGACCCAGTACTTC.

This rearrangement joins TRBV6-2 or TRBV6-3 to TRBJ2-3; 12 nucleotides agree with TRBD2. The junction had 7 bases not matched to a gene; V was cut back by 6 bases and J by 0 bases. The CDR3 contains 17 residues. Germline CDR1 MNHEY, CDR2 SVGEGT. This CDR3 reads CASRRRLAGGSTDTQYF. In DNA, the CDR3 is TGTGCCAGCAGACGCCGTCTAGCGGGAGGGAGCACAGATACGCAGTATTTT.

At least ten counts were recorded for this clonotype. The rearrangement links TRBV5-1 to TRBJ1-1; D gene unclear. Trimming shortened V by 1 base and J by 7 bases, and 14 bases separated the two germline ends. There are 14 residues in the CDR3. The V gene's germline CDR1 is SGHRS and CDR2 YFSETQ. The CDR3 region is CASSLLFNVGEAFF. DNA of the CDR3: TGCGCCAGCAGCTTGCTCTTTAATGTCGGTGAAGCTTTCTTT.

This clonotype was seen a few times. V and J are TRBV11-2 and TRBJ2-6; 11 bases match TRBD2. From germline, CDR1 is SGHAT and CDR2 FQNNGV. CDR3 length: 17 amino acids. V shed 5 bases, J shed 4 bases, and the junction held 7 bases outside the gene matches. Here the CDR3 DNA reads TGTGCCAGCAGCCTTTTAGCGGGAGGGTTAGGGGCCAACGTCCTGACTTTC. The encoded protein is CASSLLAGGLGANVLTF.

The CDR3 DNA is TGCGCCAGCAGCCAAGGGACTAGCGGGGGGGCCGGGTCAGATACGCAGTATTTT. Protein sequence: CASSQGTSGGAGSDTQYF. The J gene is TRBJ2-3, the V gene TRBV4-3; TRBD2 aligns across 15 bases. CDR3 length: 18 residues. Germline V lookup: CDR1 LGHNA, CDR2 YSLEER. V lost 1 base, J lost 4 bases, and 6 bases stayed unmatched.

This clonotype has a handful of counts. The CDR3 here is CASSLAAGGHLVMSTDTQYF. DNA for the CDR3: TGTGCCAGCAGCTTAGCGGCCGGGGGCCATCTCGTGATGAGCACAGATACGCAGTATTTT. The chain couples TRBV7-2 to TRBJ2-3; possibly TRBD1 or TRBD2 for D (6 bases each). Germline V gives CDR1 SGHTA, CDR2 FQGNSA. This CDR3 comprises 20 residues. The V gene lost 0 bases and the J gene lost 0 bases, with 22 bases spanning the gap. Using reference TRBV7-2 and TRBJ2-3 for the parts outside the CDR3, the full variable domain is GAGVSQSPSNKVTEKGKDVELRCDPISGHTALYWYRQSLGQGLEFLIYFQGNSAPDKSGLPSDRFSAERTGGSVSTLTIQRTQQEDSAVYLCASSLAAGGHLVMSTDTQYFGPGTRLTVL.

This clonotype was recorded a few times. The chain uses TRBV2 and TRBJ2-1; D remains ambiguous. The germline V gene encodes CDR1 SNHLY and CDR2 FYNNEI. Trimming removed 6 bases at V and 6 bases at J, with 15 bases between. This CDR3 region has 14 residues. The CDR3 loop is CASRSSSAFNEQFF. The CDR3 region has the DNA TGTGCCAGCAGATCCTCCTCTGCGTTCAATGAGCAGTTCTTC.

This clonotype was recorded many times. CDR3 sequence (DNA): TGTGCCACCAGCAGAGAGATGTACGGTGAAGCTTTCTTT. Amino acids: CATSREMYGEAFF. This chain links TRBV15 with TRBJ1-1; D is uncertain. The CDR3 is made up of 13 amino acids. Germline CDR1 is LNHNV and CDR2 is YYDKDF (reference sequence). Between the trimmed V and J ends, which lost 0 bases and 7 bases, there was a span of 9 bases.

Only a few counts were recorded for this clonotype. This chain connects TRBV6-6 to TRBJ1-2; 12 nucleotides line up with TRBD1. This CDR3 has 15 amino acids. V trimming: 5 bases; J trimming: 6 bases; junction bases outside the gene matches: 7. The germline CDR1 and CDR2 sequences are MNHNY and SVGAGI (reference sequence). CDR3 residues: CASSTTGTGGNGYTF. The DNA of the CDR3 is TGTGCCAGCAGTACCACCGGGACAGGGGGCAATGGCTACACCTTC.

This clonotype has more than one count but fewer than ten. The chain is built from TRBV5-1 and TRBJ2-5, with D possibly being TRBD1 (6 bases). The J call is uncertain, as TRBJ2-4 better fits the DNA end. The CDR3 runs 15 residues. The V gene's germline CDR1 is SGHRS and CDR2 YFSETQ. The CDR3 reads CASSFTRQGRNIQYF. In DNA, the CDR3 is TGCGCCAGCAGTTTCACCCGGCAGGGGAGAAACATTCAGTACTTC.

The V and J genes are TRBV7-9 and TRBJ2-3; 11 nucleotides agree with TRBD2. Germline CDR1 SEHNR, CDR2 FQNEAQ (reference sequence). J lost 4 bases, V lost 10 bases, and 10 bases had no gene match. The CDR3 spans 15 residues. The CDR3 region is CATQTSGGFADTQYF. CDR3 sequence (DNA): TGTGCCACCCAAACTAGCGGGGGTTTCGCAGATACGCAGTATTTT.

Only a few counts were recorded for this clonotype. Here the CDR3 reads CASSQIREAIQYF. CDR3 nucleotide sequence: TGCGCCAGCAGCCAAATACGGGAAGCCATTCAGTACTTC. The J gene is TRBJ2-4, the V gene TRBV4-3; D perhaps matches TRBD2 (5 bases). CDR3 size: 13 residues. The germline CDR1 and CDR2 sequences are LGHNA and YSLEER. V was pared by 2 bases and J by 9 bases, with 11 bases between.

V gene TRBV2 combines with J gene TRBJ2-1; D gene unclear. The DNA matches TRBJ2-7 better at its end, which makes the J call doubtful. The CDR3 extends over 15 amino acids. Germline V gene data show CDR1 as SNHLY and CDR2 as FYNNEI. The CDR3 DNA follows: TGTGCCAGCAGTGAAGCACCGAACCGCTACAATGAGCAGTACTTC. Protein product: CASSEAPNRYNEQYF.

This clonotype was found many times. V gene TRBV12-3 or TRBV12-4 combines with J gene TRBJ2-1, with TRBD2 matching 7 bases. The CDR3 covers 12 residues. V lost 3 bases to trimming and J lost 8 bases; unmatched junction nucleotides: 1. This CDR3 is CASSFGGDEQFF. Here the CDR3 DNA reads TGTGCCAGCAGTTTTGGGGGGGATGAGCAGTTCTTC.